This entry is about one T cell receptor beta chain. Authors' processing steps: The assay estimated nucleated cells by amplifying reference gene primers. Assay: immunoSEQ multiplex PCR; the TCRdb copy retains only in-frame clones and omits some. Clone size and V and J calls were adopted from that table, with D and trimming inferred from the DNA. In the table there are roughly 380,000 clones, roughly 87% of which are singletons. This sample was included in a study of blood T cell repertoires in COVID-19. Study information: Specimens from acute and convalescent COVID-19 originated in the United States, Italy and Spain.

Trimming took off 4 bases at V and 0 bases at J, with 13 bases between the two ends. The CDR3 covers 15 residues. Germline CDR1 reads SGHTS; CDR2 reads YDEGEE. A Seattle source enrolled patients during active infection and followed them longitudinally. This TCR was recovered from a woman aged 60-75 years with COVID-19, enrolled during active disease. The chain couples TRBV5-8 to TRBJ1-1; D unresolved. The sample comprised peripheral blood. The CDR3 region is CASSLPGSMNTEAFF. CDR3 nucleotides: TGTGCCAGCAGCCTACCCGGGTCAATGAACACTGAAGCTTTCTTT.